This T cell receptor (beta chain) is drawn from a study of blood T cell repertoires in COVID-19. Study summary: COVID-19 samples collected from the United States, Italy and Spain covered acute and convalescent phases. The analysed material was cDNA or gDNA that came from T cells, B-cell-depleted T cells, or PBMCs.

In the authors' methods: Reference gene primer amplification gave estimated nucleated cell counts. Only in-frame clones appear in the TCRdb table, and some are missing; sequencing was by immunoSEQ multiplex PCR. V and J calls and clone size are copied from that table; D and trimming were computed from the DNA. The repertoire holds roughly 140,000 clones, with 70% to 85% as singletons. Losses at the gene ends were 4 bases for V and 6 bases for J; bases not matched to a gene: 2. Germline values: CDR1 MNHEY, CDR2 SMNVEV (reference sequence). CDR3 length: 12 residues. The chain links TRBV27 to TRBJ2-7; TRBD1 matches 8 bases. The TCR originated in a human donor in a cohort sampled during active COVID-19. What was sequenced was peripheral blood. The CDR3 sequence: CASSSTGAEQYF. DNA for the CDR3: TGTGCCAGCAGTTCGACAGGGGCCGAGCAGTACTTC.